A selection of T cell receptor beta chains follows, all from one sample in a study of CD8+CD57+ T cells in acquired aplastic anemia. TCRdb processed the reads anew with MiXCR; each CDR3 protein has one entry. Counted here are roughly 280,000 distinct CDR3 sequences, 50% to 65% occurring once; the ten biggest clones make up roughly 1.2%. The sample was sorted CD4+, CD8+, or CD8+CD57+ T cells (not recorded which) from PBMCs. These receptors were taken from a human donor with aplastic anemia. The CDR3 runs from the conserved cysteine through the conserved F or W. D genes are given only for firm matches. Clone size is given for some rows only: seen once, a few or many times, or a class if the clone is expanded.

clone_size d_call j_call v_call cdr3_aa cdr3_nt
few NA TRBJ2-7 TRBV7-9 CASRQGGSSYEQYF TGTGCCAGCAGGCAAGGGGGGAGCTCCTACGAGCAGTACTTC
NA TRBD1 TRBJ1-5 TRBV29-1 CSVGTGDNQPQHF TGCAGCGTTGGGACAGGGGACAATCAGCCCCAGCATTTT
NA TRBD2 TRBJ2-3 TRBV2 CASSEAGLRYGDTQYF TGTGCCAGCAGTGAAGCGGGACTACGTTATGGAGATACGCAGTATTTT
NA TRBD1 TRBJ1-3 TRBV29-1 CSVATGTGNTIYF TGCAGCGTTGCGACAGGGACTGGAAACACCATATATTTT
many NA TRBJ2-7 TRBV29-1 CSVAQGRAEQYF TGCAGCGTTGCGCAGGGTCGGGCCGAGCAGTACTTC
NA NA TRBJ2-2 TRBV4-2 CASSQGQGNTGGLFF TGTGCCAGCAGCCAAGGCCAGGGAAACACCGGGGGGCTGTTTTTT
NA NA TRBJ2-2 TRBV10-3 CAISPPTGPTGELFF TGTGCCATCAGCCCCCCGACAGGTCCGACCGGGGAGCTGTTTTTT
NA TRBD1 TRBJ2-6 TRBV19 CSSSIAGTGVPSSGANVLTF TGTTCCAGTAGTATAGCCGGGACAGGGGTCCCTAGCTCTGGGGCCAACGTCCTGACTTTC
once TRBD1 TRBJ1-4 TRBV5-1 CASSPGDRSWEKLFF TGCGCCAGCAGCCCAGGGGACAGGTCTTGGGAAAAACTGTTTTTT
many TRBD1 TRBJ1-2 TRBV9 CASSSQGASYGYTF TGTGCCAGCAGCTCGCAGGGGGCCAGTTATGGCTACACCTTC
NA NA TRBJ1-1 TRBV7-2 CASSLEPGRGTEAFF TGTGCCAGCAGCTTAGAGCCAGGGCGGGGCACTGAAGCTTTCTTT
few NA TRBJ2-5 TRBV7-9 CASSFRRGTGRGETQYF TGTGCCAGCAGCTTCCGGAGGGGGACGGGAAGGGGAGAGACCCAGTACTTC
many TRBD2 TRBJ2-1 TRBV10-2 CASRPDASGRNEQFF TGCGCCAGCAGGCCGGATGCTAGCGGGAGGAATGAGCAGTTCTTC
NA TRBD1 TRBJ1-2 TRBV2 CASRGTGAYGYTF TGTGCCAGCAGGGGGACAGGGGCCTATGGCTACACCTTC
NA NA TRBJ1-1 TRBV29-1 CSVRNTEAFF TGCAGCGTTCGGAACACTGAAGCTTTCTTT
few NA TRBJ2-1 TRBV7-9 CASGVLPSYNEQFF TGTGCCAGCGGCGTCCTCCCCTCCTACAATGAGCAGTTCTTC
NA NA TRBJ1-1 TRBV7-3 CASSTTANTEAFF TGTGCCAGCAGCACGACAGCGAACACTGAAGCTTTCTTT
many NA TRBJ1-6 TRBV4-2 CASSQEGRSGSPLHF TGTGCCAGCAGCCAAGAAGGGAGAAGTGGTTCACCCCTCCACTTT
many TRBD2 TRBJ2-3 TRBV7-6 CASSPGGADTQYF TGTGCCAGCAGCCCGGGGGGGGCAGATACGCAGTATTTT
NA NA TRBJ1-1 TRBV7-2 CASSFTASGSTFF TGTGCCAGCAGCTTCACGGCGTCAGGTAGTACTTTCTTT
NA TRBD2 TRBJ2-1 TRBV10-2 CASSLTSGRAANEQFF TGCGCCAGCAGCCTAACTAGCGGGAGGGCCGCCAATGAGCAGTTCTTC
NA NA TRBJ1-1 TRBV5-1 CASSPQASNTEAFF TGCGCCAGCAGCCCCCAGGCTTCGAACACTGAGGCTTTCTTT
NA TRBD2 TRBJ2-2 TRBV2 CASSDGRGNTGELFF TGTGCCAGCAGTGACGGGAGGGGGAACACCGGGGAGCTGTTTTTT
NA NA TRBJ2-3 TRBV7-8 CASSTETTDTQYF TGTGCCAGCAGCACAGAGACCACAGATACGCAGTATTTT
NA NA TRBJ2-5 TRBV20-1 CSARGSTKRVETQYF TGCAGTGCTAGAGGTAGCACAAAACGGGTTGAGACCCAGTACTTC
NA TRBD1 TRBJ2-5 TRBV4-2 CACSSGQGEETQYF TGTGCCTGCAGCTCAGGACAGGGGGAAGAGACCCAGTACTTC
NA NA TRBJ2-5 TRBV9 CAQETQYF TGTGCCCAAGAGACCCAGTACTTC
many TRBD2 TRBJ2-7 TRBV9 CASSVASSGAYEQYF TGTGCCAGCAGCGTAGCGTCTAGCGGGGCCTACGAGCAGTACTTC
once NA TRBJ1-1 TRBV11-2 CASSLLPPGTYTEAFF TGTGCCAGCAGCTTACTCCCCCCAGGGACGTACACTGAAGCTTTCTTT
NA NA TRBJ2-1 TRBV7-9 CASRYRDSQQFF TGTGCCAGCAGGTATCGGGACTCTCAGCAGTTCTTC
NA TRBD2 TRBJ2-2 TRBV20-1 CSAGRTSGMNTGELFF TGCAGTGCTGGAAGGACTAGCGGGATGAACACCGGGGAGCTGTTTTTT
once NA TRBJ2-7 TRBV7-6 CASRFIARSSYEQYF TGTGCCAGCAGGTTTATAGCGAGAAGCTCCTACGAGCAGTACTTC
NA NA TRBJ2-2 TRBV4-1 CASSQAGGELFF TGCGCCAGCAGCCAGGCGGGCGGGGAGCTGTTTTTT
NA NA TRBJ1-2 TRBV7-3 CASSLERAGYTF TGTGCCAGCAGCTTAGAGAGAGCTGGCTACACCTTC
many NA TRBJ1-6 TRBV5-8 CASSLRASYNSPLHF TGTGCCAGCAGCTTACGGGCCTCCTATAATTCACCCCTCCACTTT
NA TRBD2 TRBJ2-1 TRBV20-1 CSARATSGGYNEQFF TGCAGTGCTAGAGCTACTAGCGGGGGCTACAATGAGCAGTTCTTC
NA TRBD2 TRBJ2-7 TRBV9 CASSVTSGGTYEQYF TGTGCCAGCAGCGTAACTAGCGGGGGGACCTACGAGCAGTACTTC
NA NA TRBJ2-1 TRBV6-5 CASSNQLTTTYNEQFF TGTGCCAGCAGTAATCAGCTAACCACCACCTACAATGAGCAGTTCTTC
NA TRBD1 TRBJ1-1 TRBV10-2 CASSDTKKGATEAFF TGCGCCAGCAGTGATACTAAAAAGGGGGCAACTGAAGCTTTCTTT
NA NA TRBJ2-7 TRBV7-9 CASSPGPPGHYEQYF TGTGCCAGCAGCCCCGGACCCCCAGGGCACTACGAGCAGTACTTC
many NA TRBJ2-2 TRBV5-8 CASSSHTNTGELFF TGTGCCAGCAGCTCACACACGAACACCGGGGAGCTGTTTTTT
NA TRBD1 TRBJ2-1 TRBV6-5 CASSFPGQGRNEQFF TGTGCCAGCAGCTTTCCGGGACAGGGGCGCAATGAGCAGTTCTTC